A single sample gave rise to the 11 T cell receptor beta chains below, sequenced in a study of blood T cells in healthy people across ages. The authors ran a second PCR of about 7 to 12 cycles using a sample-barcoded 5' primer and a J-beta primer mix. TCRdb reprocessed the 5' RACE reads via MiXCR and lists one record per CDR3 protein. The sample yields about 900,000 distinct CDR3 sequences, about 48% seen once. The sample comprised blood. Source of these receptors: a man in his thirties or forties in good health.

Comment on this clonotype: A clone one base away is much larger, so this may be a read error. This chain connects TRBV27 to TRBJ2-1; maybe TRBD2 (7 bases). Trimming stripped 6 bases from V and 5 bases from J, with 17 bases between. This CDR3 has 15 amino acids. CDR1 is MNHEY, CDR2 SMNVEV, per germline (reference sequence). The CDR3 reads CASRRRGAGDNEQFF. In DNA, the CDR3 is TGTGCCAGCAGACGTCGGGGGGCCGGGGACAATGAGCAGTTCTTC.

This clonotype occurred a few times. The J gene is TRBJ1-4, the V gene TRBV9, with D perhaps matching TRBD1 (6 bases). The CDR3 length is 15 residues. Germline CDR1 and CDR2: SGDLS and YYNGEE. The V gene lost 4 bases and the J gene lost 5 bases, with 15 bases spanning the gap. CDR3 sequence reads: CASSRGRASNEKLFF. CDR3 nucleotides: TGTGCCAGCAGCCGGGGGCGAGCCTCGAATGAAAAACTGTTTTTT.

The chain joins TRBV14 to TRBJ1-1, with a weak D call TRBD1 (5 bases). Germline V gene lookup returns CDR1 SGHDN and CDR2 FVKESK. The CDR3 consists of 14 residues. The V end lost 7 bases, the J end lost 8 bases, and 20 bases lay between the germline ends. The CDR3 DNA is TGTGCCAGCATCGGAGGGGCTCGGCGTGCCGAAGCTTTCTTT. Translating it yields CASIGGARRAEAFF.

V is TRBV6-5 and J is TRBJ2-7; D is unclear. Germline lookup yields CDR1 MNHEY and CDR2 SVGAGI. There are 13 residues in the CDR3. Here the CDR3 DNA reads TGTGACACCAAAACGGCAGACTCCTACGAGCAGTACTTC. Amino acids: CDTKTADSYEQYF.

The chain uses TRBV6-1 and TRBJ2-1; either TRBD1 or TRBD2 may fit D (5 bases each). The CDR3 is made up of 16 amino acids. The V end lost 4 bases, the J end lost 8 bases, and 21 bases lay between the germline ends. Germline-derived CDR1 and CDR2 are MNHNS and SASEGT. CDR3 region: CASSGGGDGVLYEQFF. The CDR3 coding sequence is TGTGCCAGCAGTGGGGGTGGGGACGGGGTCTTATATGAGCAGTTCTTC.

The chain joins TRBV6-5 to TRBJ2-4; D is unclear. The J call is uncertain, as TRBJ2-7 better fits the DNA end. CDR3 size: 16 residues. Per germline, CDR1 MNHEY and CDR2 SVGAGI. The CDR3 bases are TGTGCCAGCAGTTACAGTACAATCCCGCACGACTACGAGCAGTACTTC. Protein product: CASSYSTIPHDYEQYF.

This chain connects TRBV5-6 to TRBJ2-7; no definite D call. Germline V gives CDR1 SGHDT, CDR2 YYEEEE. V gave up 1 base and J gave up 5 bases, with 7 bases separating them. This CDR3 is 12 amino acids long. The CDR3 region has the DNA TGTGCCAGCAGCTTGAGGTTCCACGAGCAGTACTTC. This encodes CASSLRFHEQYF.

V usage is TRBV6-1 and J usage is TRBJ2-3; 7 bases fit TRBD1. Germline CDR1 reads MNHNS; CDR2 reads SASEGT. The CDR3 is made up of 15 amino acids. Trimming cost V 5 bases and J 2 bases; bases outside gene matches: 7. The CDR3 protein is CASSPETGITDTQYF. The DNA for the CDR3 is TGTGCCAGCAGTCCAGAGACAGGGATCACAGATACGCAGTATTTT.

This clonotype was seen a few times. The V and J genes are TRBV4-2 and TRBJ2-1, with 7 nucleotides matching TRBD2. Germline V gene sequence: CDR1 LGHNA, CDR2 YNFKEQ. CDR3 length equals 16 residues. V was pared by 0 bases and J by 4 bases, with 6 bases of the junction left unmatched. DNA for the CDR3: TGTGCCAGCAGCCAAGACGATCGGGGGGAATACAATGAGCAGTTCTTC. This codes for CASSQDDRGEYNEQFF.

The chain employs TRBV29-1 and TRBJ1-2; D might be TRBD1 (6 bases). Germline CDR1 reads SQVTM; CDR2 reads ANQGSEA. The CDR3 runs 16 residues. V lost 1 base and J 7 bases, leaving 22 bases between the germline ends. In DNA, the CDR3 is TGCAGCGTTGAAGTGGGGCAGGGGATTAGTTCAGTTGGCTACACCTTC. It codes for CSVEVGQGISSVGYTF.

This clonotype was detected a few times. The rearrangement uses TRBV4-2 and TRBJ2-1; 11 positions match TRBD1. Germline V gene lookup returns CDR1 LGHNA and CDR2 YNFKEQ. The length of the CDR3 is 16 residues. V dropped 3 bases and J dropped 7; count of bases not matched to a gene: 8. CDR3 residues: CASSHEEGQGVNEQFF. CDR3 DNA sequence: TGTGCCAGCAGCCACGAGGAGGGACAGGGGGTTAATGAGCAGTTCTTC.